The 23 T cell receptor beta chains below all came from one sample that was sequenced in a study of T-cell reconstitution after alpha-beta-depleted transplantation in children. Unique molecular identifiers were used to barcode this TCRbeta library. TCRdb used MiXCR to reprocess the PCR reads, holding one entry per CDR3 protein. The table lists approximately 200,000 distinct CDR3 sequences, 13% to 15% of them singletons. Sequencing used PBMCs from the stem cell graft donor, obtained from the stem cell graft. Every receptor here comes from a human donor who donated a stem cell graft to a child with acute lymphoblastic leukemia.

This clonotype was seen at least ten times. CDR3 region: CASSSQNQPQHF. CDR3 DNA: TGTGCCAGCAGTTCCCAGAATCAGCCCCAGCATTTT. The chain links TRBV27 to TRBJ1-5; no definite D call. V was cut by 4 bases and J by 4 bases, with 5 bases left in between. This CDR3 has 12 residues. Germline V CDR1 and CDR2: MNHEY, SMNVEV (reference sequence).

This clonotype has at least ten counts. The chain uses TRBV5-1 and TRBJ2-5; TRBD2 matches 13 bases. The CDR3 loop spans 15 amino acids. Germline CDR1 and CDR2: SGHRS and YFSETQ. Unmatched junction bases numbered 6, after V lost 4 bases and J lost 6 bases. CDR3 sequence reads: CASSLGLAGVKTQYF. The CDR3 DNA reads TGCGCCAGCAGCCTAGGACTAGCGGGAGTAAAGACCCAGTACTTC.

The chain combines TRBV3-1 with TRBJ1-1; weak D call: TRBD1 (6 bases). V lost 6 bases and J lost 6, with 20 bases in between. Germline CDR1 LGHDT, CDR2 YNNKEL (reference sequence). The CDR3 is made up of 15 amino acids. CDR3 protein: CASRPSRQETPEAFF. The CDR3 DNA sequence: TGTGCCAGCAGACCTTCTCGACAGGAGACCCCTGAAGCTTTCTTT.

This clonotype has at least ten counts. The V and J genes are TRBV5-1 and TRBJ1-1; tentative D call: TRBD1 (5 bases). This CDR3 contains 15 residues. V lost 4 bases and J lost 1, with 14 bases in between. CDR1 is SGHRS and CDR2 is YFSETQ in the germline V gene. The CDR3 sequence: CASSVTGPTNTEAFF. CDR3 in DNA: TGCGCCAGCAGCGTGACGGGACCGACGAACACTGAAGCTTTCTTT.

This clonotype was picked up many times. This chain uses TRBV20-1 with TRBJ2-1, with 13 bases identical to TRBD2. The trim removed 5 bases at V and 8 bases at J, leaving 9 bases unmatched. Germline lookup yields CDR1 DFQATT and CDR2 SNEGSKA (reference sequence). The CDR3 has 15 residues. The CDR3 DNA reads TGCAGTGCTCATACCGGGACTAGCGGGGCAGATGAGCAGTTCTTC. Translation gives CSAHTGTSGADEQFF.

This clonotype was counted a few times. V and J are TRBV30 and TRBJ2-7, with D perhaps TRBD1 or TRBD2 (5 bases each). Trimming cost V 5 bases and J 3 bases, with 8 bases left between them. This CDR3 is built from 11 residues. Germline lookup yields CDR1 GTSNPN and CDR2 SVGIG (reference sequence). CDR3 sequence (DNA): TGTGCCTGGGGGGGTGTCTACGAGCAGTACTTC. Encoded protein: CAWGGVYEQYF.

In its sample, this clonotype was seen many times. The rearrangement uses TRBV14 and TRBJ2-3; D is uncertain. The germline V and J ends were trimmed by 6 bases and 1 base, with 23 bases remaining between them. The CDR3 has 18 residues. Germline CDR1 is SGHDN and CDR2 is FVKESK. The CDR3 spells CASSPNWGTISGTDTQYF. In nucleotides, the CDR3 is TGTGCCAGCAGTCCAAATTGGGGTACCATCAGTGGCACAGATACGCAGTATTTT.

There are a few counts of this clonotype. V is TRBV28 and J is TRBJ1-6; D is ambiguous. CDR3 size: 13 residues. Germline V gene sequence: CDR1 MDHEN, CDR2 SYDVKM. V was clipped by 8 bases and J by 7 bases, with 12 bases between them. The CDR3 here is CASAGRENSPLHF. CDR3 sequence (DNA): TGTGCCAGCGCCGGACGGGAGAATTCACCCCTCCACTTT.

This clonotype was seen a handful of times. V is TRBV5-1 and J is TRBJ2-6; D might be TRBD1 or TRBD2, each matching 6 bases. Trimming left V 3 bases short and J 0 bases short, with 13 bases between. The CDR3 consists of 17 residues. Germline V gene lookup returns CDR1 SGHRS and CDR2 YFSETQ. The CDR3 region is CASSSRGARSGANVLTF. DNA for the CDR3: TGCGCCAGCAGCTCGAGGGGGGCCCGCTCTGGGGCCAACGTCCTGACTTTC.

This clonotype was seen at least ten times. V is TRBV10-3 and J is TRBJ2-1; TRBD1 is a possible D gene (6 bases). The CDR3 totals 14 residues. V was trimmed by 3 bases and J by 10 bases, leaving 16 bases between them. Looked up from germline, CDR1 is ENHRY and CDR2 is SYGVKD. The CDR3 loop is CAISEGGRGMEQFF. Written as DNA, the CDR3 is TGTGCCATCAGTGAAGGCGGCAGGGGAATGGAGCAGTTCTTC.

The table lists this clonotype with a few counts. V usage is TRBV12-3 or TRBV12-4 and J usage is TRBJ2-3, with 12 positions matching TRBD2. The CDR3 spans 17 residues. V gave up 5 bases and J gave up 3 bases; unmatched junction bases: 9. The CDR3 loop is CASSPLAGGSETDTQYF. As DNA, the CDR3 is TGTGCCAGCAGTCCCCTAGCGGGAGGGTCTGAGACAGATACGCAGTATTTT.

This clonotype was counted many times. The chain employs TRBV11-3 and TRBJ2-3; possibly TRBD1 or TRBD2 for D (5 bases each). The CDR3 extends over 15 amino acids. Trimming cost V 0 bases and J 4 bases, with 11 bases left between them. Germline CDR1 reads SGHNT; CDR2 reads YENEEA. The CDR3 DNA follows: TGTGCCAGCAGCTTAGATGGGGGAGTGGCAGATACGCAGTATTTT. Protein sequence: CASSLDGGVADTQYF.

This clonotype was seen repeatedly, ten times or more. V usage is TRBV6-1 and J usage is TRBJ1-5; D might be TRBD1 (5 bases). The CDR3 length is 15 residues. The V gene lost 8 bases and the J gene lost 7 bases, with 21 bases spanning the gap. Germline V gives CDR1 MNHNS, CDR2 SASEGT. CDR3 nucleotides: TGTGCCAGCGCAGGTGGGGCAGGAGACCTCCAGCCCCAGCATTTT. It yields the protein CASAGGAGDLQPQHF.

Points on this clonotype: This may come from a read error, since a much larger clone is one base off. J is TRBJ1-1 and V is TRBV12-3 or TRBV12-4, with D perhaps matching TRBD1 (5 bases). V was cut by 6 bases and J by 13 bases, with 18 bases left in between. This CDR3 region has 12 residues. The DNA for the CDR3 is TGTGCCAGCAGCTTCGACATTGGGGGAGTTTTCTTT. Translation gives CASSFDIGGVFF.

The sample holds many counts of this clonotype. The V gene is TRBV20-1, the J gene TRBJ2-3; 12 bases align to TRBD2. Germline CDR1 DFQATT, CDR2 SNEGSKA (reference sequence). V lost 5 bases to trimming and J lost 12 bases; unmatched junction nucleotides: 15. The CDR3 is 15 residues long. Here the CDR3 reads CSAVILAGGPYLQYF. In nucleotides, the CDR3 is TGCAGTGCTGTAATCCTAGCGGGAGGGCCTTATCTACAGTATTTT.

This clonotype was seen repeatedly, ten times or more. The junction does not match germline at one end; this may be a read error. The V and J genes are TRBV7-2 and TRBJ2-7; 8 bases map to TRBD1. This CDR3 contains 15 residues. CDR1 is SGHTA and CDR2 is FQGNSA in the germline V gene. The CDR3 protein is CASSVARQGYHEQYF. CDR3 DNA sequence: TGTGCCAGCAGCGTAGCGAGACAGGGGTATCACGAGCAGTACTTC.

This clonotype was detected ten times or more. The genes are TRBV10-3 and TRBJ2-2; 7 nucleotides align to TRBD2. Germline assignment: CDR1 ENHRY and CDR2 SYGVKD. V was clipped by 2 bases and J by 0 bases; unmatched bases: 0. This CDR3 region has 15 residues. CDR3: CAISETSANTGELFF. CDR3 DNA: TGTGCCATCAGTGAGACTAGCGCGAACACCGGGGAGCTGTTTTTT.

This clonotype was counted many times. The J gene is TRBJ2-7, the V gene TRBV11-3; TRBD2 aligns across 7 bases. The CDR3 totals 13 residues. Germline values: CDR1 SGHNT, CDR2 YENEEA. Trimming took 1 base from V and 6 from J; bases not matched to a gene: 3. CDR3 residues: CASSLGGGGEQYF. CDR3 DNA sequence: TGTGCCAGCAGCTTAGGCGGCGGGGGCGAGCAGTACTTC.

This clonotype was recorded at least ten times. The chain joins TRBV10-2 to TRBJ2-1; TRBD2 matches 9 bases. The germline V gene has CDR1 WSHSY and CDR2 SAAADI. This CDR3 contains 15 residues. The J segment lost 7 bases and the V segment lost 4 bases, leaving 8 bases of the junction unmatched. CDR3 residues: CASSVAGGPGNEQFF. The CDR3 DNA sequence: TGCGCCAGCAGTGTGGCGGGAGGGCCGGGGAATGAGCAGTTCTTC.

The chain's CDR3 is CSARDGFRTSLTDTQYF. In DNA, the CDR3 is TGCAGTGCTAGAGATGGTTTCCGGACTAGTCTCACAGATACGCAGTATTTT. The chain recombines TRBV20-1 with TRBJ2-3; 7 bases are a match to TRBD2. The ends lost 0 bases at V and 2 bases at J; junction bases unmatched: 11. Germline V CDR1 and CDR2: DFQATT, SNEGSKA (reference sequence). The CDR3 totals 17 residues.

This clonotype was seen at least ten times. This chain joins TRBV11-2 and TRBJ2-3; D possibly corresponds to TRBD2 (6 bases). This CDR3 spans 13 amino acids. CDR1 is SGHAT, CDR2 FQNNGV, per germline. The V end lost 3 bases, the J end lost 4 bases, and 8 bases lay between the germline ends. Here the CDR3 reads CASSFASADTQYF. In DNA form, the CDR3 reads TGTGCCAGCAGCTTTGCTAGCGCAGATACGCAGTATTTT. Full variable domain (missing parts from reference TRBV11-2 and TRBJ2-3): EAGVAQSPRYKIIEKRQSVAFWCNPISGHATLYWYQQILGQGPKLLIQFQNNGVVDDSQLPKDRFSAERLKGVDSTLKIQPAKLEDSAVYLCASSFASADTQYFGPGTRLTVL.

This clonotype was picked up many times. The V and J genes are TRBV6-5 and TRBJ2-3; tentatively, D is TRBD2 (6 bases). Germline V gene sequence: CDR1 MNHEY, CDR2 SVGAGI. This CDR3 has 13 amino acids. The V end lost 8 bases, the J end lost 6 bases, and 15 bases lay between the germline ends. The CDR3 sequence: CASGIGAGDTQYF. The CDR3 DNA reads TGTGCCAGCGGGATCGGGGCGGGGGATACGCAGTATTTT.

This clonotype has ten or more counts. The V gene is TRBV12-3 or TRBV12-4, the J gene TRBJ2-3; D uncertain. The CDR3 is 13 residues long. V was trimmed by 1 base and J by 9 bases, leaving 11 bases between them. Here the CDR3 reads CASSLGSTATQYF. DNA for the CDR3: TGTGCCAGCAGTTTAGGTTCAACAGCCACGCAGTATTTT.